The source of this T cell receptor (beta chain) is a study of cytomegalovirus exposure and HLA in healthy donors. CDR3 length: 11 amino acids. Germline V lookup: CDR1 MDHEN, CDR2 SYDVKM. V was pared by 6 bases and J by 7 bases, with 1 base of the junction left unmatched. Primers: 60 Vbeta forward and 13 Jbeta reverse. TCRdb's copy holds only in-frame clones and misses some; the assay was immunoSEQ multiplex PCR. The sample records about 99,000 clones, 60% to 85% being singletons. The sequenced material came from PBMCs. This receptor was obtained from a man in his fifties or sixties in good health and CMV-seropositive. The rearrangement uses TRBV28 and TRBJ2-3; 7 bases line up with TRBD2. This chain's CDR3 is CASRGGNTQYF. CDR3 DNA sequence: TGTGCCAGCAGGGGGGGGAATACGCAGTATTTT.